Given below is one T cell receptor (beta chain) in context. Its specificity is not known. This entry is derived from a study of shared clonotypes between healthy human individuals. Study observations and caveats: In contrast to clonotypes shared by all four donors, non-shared clonotypes had lower generation probabilities.

The ends were cut back, 6 bases at V and 0 bases at J, with 24 bases in the middle. Germline CDR1 and CDR2: LNHDA and SQIVND (reference sequence). The CDR3 is made up of 19 amino acids. Data came from immunoSEQ multiplex PCR; TCRdb stores just in-frame clones and leaves some out. Of about 600,000 clones listed, approximately 97% are singletons. The receptor comes from a woman aged 25 to 39 in good health. The chain couples TRBV19 to TRBJ1-5; D possibly corresponds to TRBD1 (6 bases). The sequencing sample was made of naive CD4+ T cells sorted from blood. Stated subset: CD45RA+ positively selected. CDR3: CASRPRGGQGTYSNQPQHF. CDR3 bases: TGTGCCAGTAGACCCAGAGGTGGTCAGGGGACGTATAGCAATCAGCCCCAGCATTTT.